The 9 T cell receptor beta chains below were found in one sample sequenced in a study of blood T cell repertoires in COVID-19. TCRdb keeps only in-frame clones here, not all; method: immunoSEQ multiplex PCR. The data contain about 250,000 clones, approximately 86% of them singletons. Sequenced input: peripheral blood. The source of these receptors is an older woman who had recovered from COVID-19.

The V call is TRBV24-1, the J call TRBJ2-3; 13 nucleotides line up with TRBD2. Germline-derived CDR1 and CDR2 are KGHDR and SFDVKD. CDR3 length: 15 residues. V shed 6 bases and J 2 bases; nucleotides not matched to a gene: 1. CDR3 sequence (DNA): TGTGCCACCAGTACTAGCGGGGGGGTCACAGATACGCAGTATTTT. Translated, it gives CATSTSGGVTDTQYF.

This clone has a handful of counts. Written as DNA, the CDR3 is TGTGCCAGCAGTTGGAGGCGCAATCAGCCCCAGCATTTT. Translating gives CASSWRRNQPQHF. V gene TRBV27 combines with J gene TRBJ1-5; D remains ambiguous. Trimming pared 4 bases from V and 2 bases from J, leaving 6 bases between. The germline gives CDR1 MNHEY, CDR2 SMNVEV (reference sequence). This CDR3 region has 13 residues.

The chain joins TRBV14 to TRBJ2-2, with D possibly being TRBD1 (5 bases). Trimming cost V 5 bases and J 8 bases, with 9 bases left between them. Germline-derived CDR1 and CDR2 are SGHDN and FVKESK. CDR3 size: 12 residues. The CDR3 sequence: CASSFYRGELFF. The CDR3, as DNA: TGTGCCAGCAGCTTCTACAGGGGGGAGCTGTTTTTT.

About this clone: At one end the junction does not follow the germline gene, possibly because of a read error. The rearrangement uses TRBV6-2 or TRBV6-3 and TRBJ2-7; 16 bases map to TRBD2. From germline, CDR1 is MNHEY and CDR2 SVGEGT. This CDR3 spans 12 amino acids. In nucleotides, the CDR3 is TGTGCCAGCAGTTACGGGACTAGCGGGGGGGTCTTC. This translates into CASSYGTSGGVF.

This clone was detected many times. The chain employs TRBV4-2 and TRBJ2-7, with D tentatively TRBD2 (5 bases). Germline CDR1 LGHNA, CDR2 YNFKEQ. The CDR3 has 13 amino acids. V lost 1 base, J lost 6 bases, and 10 bases lay in between. This CDR3 reads CASSQGRGSEQYF. The CDR3 nucleotides read TGTGCCAGCAGCCAAGGACGGGGAAGCGAGCAGTACTTC.

V is TRBV3-1 (or the pseudogene TRBV3-2) and J is TRBJ1-4, with D possibly being TRBD1 (6 bases). Per germline, CDR1 LGHDT and CDR2 YNNKEL (reference sequence). There are 15 residues in the CDR3. V lost 4 bases to trimming and J lost 2 bases, with 11 bases between them. The CDR3 region is CASSPWDKTNEKLFF. In DNA form, the CDR3 reads TGTGCCAGCAGCCCCTGGGACAAGACTAATGAAAAACTGTTTTTT.

A note on this clone: Germline is not matched at one junction end, which may reflect a read error. This chain joins TRBV5-1 and TRBJ2-3; D might be TRBD2 (5 bases). Germline loops: CDR1 SGHRS, CDR2 YFSETQ. This CDR3 has 14 amino acids. The CDR3 spells CASSLVPSIDTQYF. Here the CDR3 DNA reads TGCGCCAGCAGCTTGGTTCCTAGCATAGATACGCAGTATTTT.

The chain links TRBV6-2 or TRBV6-3 to TRBJ2-3, with 8 bases matching TRBD2. CDR1 and CDR2 (germline): MNHEY, SVGEGT. This CDR3 is built from 17 residues. V lost 3 bases and J lost 5; bases outside the gene matches: 13. The CDR3 loop is CASSYIVEGLGIDTQYF. The CDR3, as DNA: TGTGCCAGCAGTTATATCGTTGAGGGACTAGGGATAGATACGCAGTATTTT.

This clone was seen just once. The V and J genes are TRBV13 and TRBJ1-2; 11 bases are a match to TRBD1. V lost 0 bases, J lost 8 bases, and 5 bases stayed unmatched. This CDR3 contains 15 residues. Germline-derived CDR1 and CDR2 are PRHDT and FYEKMQ (reference sequence). The CDR3 nucleotides read TGTGCCAGCAGCTTAGGGCGGACAGGGGGCGTCGGCTACACCTTC. Protein: CASSLGRTGGVGYTF.